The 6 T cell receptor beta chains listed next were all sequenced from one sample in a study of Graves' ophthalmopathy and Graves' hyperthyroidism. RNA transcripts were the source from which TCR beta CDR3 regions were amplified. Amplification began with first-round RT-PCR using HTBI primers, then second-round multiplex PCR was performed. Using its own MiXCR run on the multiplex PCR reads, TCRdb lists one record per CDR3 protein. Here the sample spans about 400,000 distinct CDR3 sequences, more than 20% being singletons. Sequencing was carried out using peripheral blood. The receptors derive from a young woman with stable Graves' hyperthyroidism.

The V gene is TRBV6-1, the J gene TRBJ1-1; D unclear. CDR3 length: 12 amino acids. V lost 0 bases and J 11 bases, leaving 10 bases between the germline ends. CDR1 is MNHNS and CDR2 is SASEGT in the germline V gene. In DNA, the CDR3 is TGTGCCAGCAGTGAAGCGTTCGGCAGGGCTTTCTTT. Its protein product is CASSEAFGRAFF.

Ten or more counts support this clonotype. CDR3 residues: CASSLAPGQTYEQYF. The CDR3 coding sequence is TGCGCCAGCAGCTTGGCACCGGGACAGACCTACGAGCAGTACTTC. The V and J genes are TRBV5-1 and TRBJ2-7; TRBD1 matches 7 bases. Germline V lookup: CDR1 SGHRS, CDR2 YFSETQ. This CDR3 region has 15 residues. The V segment lost 0 bases and the J segment 2 bases; nucleotides outside the gene matches: 5.

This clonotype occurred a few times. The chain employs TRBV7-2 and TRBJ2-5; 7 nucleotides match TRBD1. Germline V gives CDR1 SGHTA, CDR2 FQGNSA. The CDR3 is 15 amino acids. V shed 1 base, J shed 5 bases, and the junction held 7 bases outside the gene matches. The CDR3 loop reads CASSLERGRVETQYF. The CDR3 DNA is TGTGCCAGCAGCTTAGAAAGGGGGCGCGTGGAGACCCAGTACTTC. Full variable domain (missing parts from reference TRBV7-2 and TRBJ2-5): GAGVSQSPSNKVTEKGKDVELRCDPISGHTALYWYRQSLGQGLEFLIYFQGNSAPDKSGLPSDRFSAERTGGSVSTLTIQRTQQEDSAVYLCASSLERGRVETQYFGPGTRLLVL.

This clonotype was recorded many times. The CDR3 sequence is CASSQVIRTGNTEAFF. DNA for the CDR3: TGTGCCAGCAGCCAAGTGATTAGGACAGGGAACACTGAAGCTTTCTTT. The V and J genes are TRBV3-1 and TRBJ1-1; 7 bases match TRBD1. V dropped 1 base and J dropped 1; count of bases not matched to a gene: 6. Germline values: CDR1 LGHDT, CDR2 YNNKEL (reference sequence). This CDR3 is built from 16 residues.

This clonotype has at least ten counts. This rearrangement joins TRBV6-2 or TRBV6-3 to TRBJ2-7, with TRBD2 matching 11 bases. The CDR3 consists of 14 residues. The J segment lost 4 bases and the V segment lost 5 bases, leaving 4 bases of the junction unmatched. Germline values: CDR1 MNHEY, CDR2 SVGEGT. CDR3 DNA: TGTGCCAGCAGTGGGGGACTAGCGGCTTACGAGCAGTACTTC. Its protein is CASSGGLAAYEQYF.

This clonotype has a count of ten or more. The CDR3 protein is CASSFDRVRMSGANVLTF. The DNA of the CDR3 is TGTGCCAGCAGTTTCGACAGGGTTCGAATGTCTGGGGCCAACGTCCTGACTTTC. The V call is TRBV12-3 or TRBV12-4, the J call TRBJ2-6; TRBD1 agrees at 7 bases. The CDR3 consists of 18 residues. Trimming removed 3 bases from V and 1 base from J; junction bases left unmatched: 9.